This T cell receptor (beta chain) comes out of a study of shared clonotypes between healthy human individuals. Naive CD8 cells lacked CD45RO and underwent positive selection for CCR7, leaving out terminally differentiated effector memory CD45RA+ cells. Points on this clone: Other nucleotide sequences from this sample produce the same CDR3.

Sequencing was performed with immunoSEQ multiplex PCR; in TCRdb, only in-frame clones are kept and a portion is missing. The table shows just over 2,000,000 clones, with about 95% occurring only once. CDR1 and CDR2 (germline): MGHRA, YSYEKL. This CDR3 has 13 residues. V shed 4 bases, J shed 8 bases, and the junction held 3 bases outside the gene matches. This chain uses TRBV4-1 with TRBJ2-1, with 9 bases that match TRBD1. Input material: naive CD8+ T cells sorted from blood. This clonotype originated in a man aged 18 to 35 in good health. The CDR3: CASSPGQGYEQFF. The CDR3 coding sequence is TGCGCCAGCAGCCCCGGACAGGGGTATGAGCAGTTCTTC.